Each of the 14 T cell receptor beta chains below was sequenced from the same sample in a study of T cell responses to AZD1222 COVID-19 vaccine. The protocol was immunoSEQ multiplex PCR, while the TCRdb copy is restricted to in-frame clones and leaves out a portion. The sample lists 170,000 or so clones, 90% to 95% occurring once. Specimen: peripheral blood, collected on day 0 of AZD1222 vaccination. Receptors were obtained from an adult in good health.

V is TRBV6-5 and J is TRBJ1-1; D remains unclear. From germline, CDR1 is MNHEY and CDR2 SVGAGI. This CDR3 region has 11 residues. V dropped 8 bases and J dropped 9 bases, with 13 bases sitting between them. The CDR3 DNA sequence: TGTGCCAGCGTGTCGATGCCAAAAGCTTTCTTT. Its translation is CASVSMPKAFF.

The rearrangement uses TRBV4-3 and TRBJ1-2; D is unclear. CDR3 size: 15 residues. The germline V and J ends were trimmed by 0 bases and 8 bases, with 16 bases remaining between them. CDR1 and CDR2 from the germline V gene are LGHNA and YSLEER. This CDR3 is CASSQDRVAGRGYTF. Here the CDR3 DNA reads TGCGCCAGCAGCCAAGATCGGGTCGCTGGCAGAGGCTACACCTTC.

This clone was counted between two and nine times. This rearrangement joins TRBV28 to TRBJ1-2; D unresolved. CDR3 length: 12 amino acids. V lost 9 bases to trimming and J lost 2 bases, with 10 bases between them. In germline, CDR1 is MDHEN, CDR2 SYDVKM. The CDR3 is CASRTANYGYTF. In DNA, the CDR3 is TGTGCCAGTAGGACGGCGAACTATGGCTACACCTTC.

The genes are TRBV7-3 and TRBJ2-5, with 7 bases aligning to TRBD1. There are 14 residues in the CDR3. Germline CDR1 reads SGHTA; CDR2 reads FQGTGA. With 5 bases clipped from V and 5 bases from J, the junction kept 8 bases outside the gene matches. In nucleotides, the CDR3 is TGTGCCAGCAGCAAGACAGGGAAGTCGGAGACCCAGTACTTC. This encodes CASSKTGKSETQYF.

CDR3 nucleotides: TGTGCCAGCAGCCCCCACCCCGGGGCCAGCTCCTACGAGCAGTACTTC. Encoded protein: CASSPHPGASSYEQYF. This chain joins TRBV7-6 and TRBJ2-7; D is perhaps TRBD1 or TRBD2 (5 bases each). V was trimmed by 5 bases and J by 0 bases, leaving 17 bases between them. There are 16 residues in the CDR3. CDR1 is SGHVS, CDR2 FNYEAQ, per germline.

The chain links TRBV2 to TRBJ1-4; D remains ambiguous. The CDR3 length is 15 residues. Trimming left V 6 bases short and J 2 bases short, with 13 bases between. Germline-derived CDR1 and CDR2 are SNHLY and FYNNEI. The CDR3 nucleotides read TGTGCCAGCAGGGAGCAGGCCTGGACTAATGAAAAACTGTTTTTT. It encodes CASREQAWTNEKLFF. The full variable domain, in which reference TRBV2 and TRBJ1-4 provide the parts outside the CDR3, is EPEVTQTPSHQVTQMGQEVILRCVPISNHLYFYWYRQILGQKVEFLVSFYNNEISEKSEIFDDQFSVERPDGSNFTLKIRSTKLEDSAMYFCASREQAWTNEKLFFGSGTQLSVL.

V is TRBV6-5 and J is TRBJ1-2; D gene uncertain. The CDR3 extends over 11 amino acids. Germline V gene data show CDR1 as MNHEY and CDR2 as SVGAGI. V was trimmed by 6 bases and J by 2 bases, leaving 4 bases between them. The CDR3 protein is CASRGNYGYTF. Written as DNA, the CDR3 is TGTGCCAGCAGGGGAAACTATGGCTACACCTTC.

V usage is TRBV5-5 and J usage is TRBJ2-7, with D possibly matching TRBD2 (6 bases). The V and J ends lost 4 bases and 7 bases respectively, with 21 bases between them. The germline gives CDR1 SGHKS, CDR2 YYEKEE (reference sequence). CDR3 size: 15 residues. Written as DNA, the CDR3 is TGTGCCAGCAGCACTGGGTCCGACTCAGGGAGGGAGCAGTACTTC. Translation gives CASSTGSDSGREQYF.

This rearrangement joins TRBV13 to TRBJ1-4, with D maybe TRBD1 (5 bases). Per germline, CDR1 PRHDT and CDR2 FYEKMQ (reference sequence). The CDR3 has 15 amino acids. V lost 5 bases and J lost 6, with 16 bases in between. The CDR3, as DNA: TGTGCCAGCAGCCTACTCCAGGGCGGGGATGAAAAACTGTTTTTT. Translation gives CASSLLQGGDEKLFF.

This clone was counted once. The V call is TRBV3-1 (or the pseudogene TRBV3-2), the J call TRBJ1-5, with 10 bases matching TRBD1. There are 15 residues in the CDR3. V was clipped by 6 bases and J by 6 bases; unmatched bases: 8. Germline lookup yields CDR1 LGHDT and CDR2 YNNKEL (reference sequence). The CDR3 loop is CASRDSGTGVQPQHF. CDR3 in DNA: TGTGCCAGCAGAGACTCCGGGACAGGGGTTCAGCCCCAGCATTTT.

For this clone: At the DNA level, this CDR3 is encoded by other sequences in the same sample as well. CDR3 sequence: CASRNTEAFF. The DNA of the CDR3 is TGTGCCAGCAGAAATACTGAAGCTTTCTTT. The chain employs TRBV2 and TRBJ1-1; D gene uncertain. Trimming removed 6 bases at V and 5 bases at J, with 4 bases between. This CDR3 spans 10 amino acids. Germline lookup yields CDR1 SNHLY and CDR2 FYNNEI.

This rearrangement joins TRBV5-4 to TRBJ1-3; TRBD1 is a possible D gene (6 bases). The CDR3 has 16 residues. CDR1 and CDR2 (germline): SGHNT, YYREEE (reference sequence). The V end lost 4 bases, the J end lost 0 bases, and 14 bases lay between the germline ends. The CDR3 nucleotides are TGTGCCAGCAGCCCCGGGGGGCCGTTCTCTGGAAACACCATATATTTT. Residues: CASSPGGPFSGNTIYF.

This clone appeared a single time. The chain couples TRBV10-1 to TRBJ2-7, with D possibly TRBD2 on 6 matching bases. In germline, CDR1 is WNHNN, CDR2 SYGVQD (reference sequence). This CDR3 is 15 amino acids long. The ends were cut back, 1 base at V and 7 bases at J, with 17 bases in the middle. The CDR3 region is CASSEFPSARMEQYF. The DNA of the CDR3 is TGCGCCAGCAGTGAGTTCCCTAGCGCCAGAATGGAGCAGTACTTC.

The chain has TRBV19 and TRBJ2-2, with 7 bases fitting TRBD1. CDR3 length equals 17 residues. Germline CDR1 and CDR2: LNHDA and SQIVND (reference sequence). J lost 3 bases, V lost 9 bases, and 16 bases had no gene match. CDR3 sequence: CASEGPRGRWDTGELFF. CDR3 DNA: TGTGCCAGCGAAGGGCCGAGGGGGCGTTGGGACACCGGGGAGCTGTTTTTT.